The 13 T cell receptor beta chains reported below all come from one sample, sequenced in a study of human thymus T cells. Clones were read by immunoSEQ multiplex PCR, and TCRdb kept only the in-frame ones, dropping some. The sample records some 120,000 clones, 90% to 95% being singletons. The thymus was resected at corrective cardiac surgery. Sample: thymus tissue. The receptors here all came from a boy under two years old with a congenital heart defect but otherwise immunologically healthy.

The V and J genes are TRBV9 and TRBJ1-1; 8 positions agree with TRBD1. The CDR3 is 22 residues long. Germline CDR1 and CDR2: SGDLS and YYNGEE. V dropped 3 bases and J dropped 0; count of bases not matched to a gene: 25. The CDR3 DNA follows: TGTGCCAGCAGCGCCCTCACCTTGGACAGGGCTTATCGGGGGGCGATGAACACTGAAGCTTTCTTT. It codes for CASSALTLDRAYRGAMNTEAFF.

The rearrangement joins TRBV5-4 to TRBJ2-2, with 13 bases matching TRBD2. Germline V gene sequence: CDR1 SGHNT, CDR2 YYREEE (reference sequence). The CDR3 is 15 amino acids. The junction had 3 bases not matched to a gene; V was cut back by 5 bases and J by 5 bases. Here the CDR3 reads CASRPGLAGTGELFF. CDR3 sequence (DNA): TGTGCCAGCAGGCCGGGACTAGCGGGAACCGGGGAGCTGTTTTTT.

J is TRBJ2-3 and V is TRBV28, with 12 bases fitting TRBD2. The junction had 6 bases not matched to a gene; V was cut back by 8 bases and J by 6 bases. This CDR3 contains 14 residues. Germline V lookup: CDR1 MDHEN, CDR2 SYDVKM. The DNA of the CDR3 is TGTGCCAGCTGGACTAGCGGGGCCGGGGATACGCAGTATTTT. It yields the protein CASWTSGAGDTQYF.

The chain has TRBV7-9 and TRBJ2-3; D is undetermined. Germline loops: CDR1 SEHNR, CDR2 FQNEAQ (reference sequence). The CDR3 loop spans 13 amino acids. V was clipped by 1 base and J by 4 bases, with 6 bases between them. CDR3 sequence (DNA): TGTGCCAGCAGCTTAGTTGGCGCAGATACGCAGTATTTT. As protein: CASSLVGADTQYF.

The V call is TRBV19, the J call TRBJ1-5; 7 bases map to TRBD1. The ends lost 8 bases at V and 0 bases at J; junction bases unmatched: 19. Looked up from germline, CDR1 is LNHDA and CDR2 is SQIVND (reference sequence). The CDR3 is 19 amino acids. The CDR3 region is CASQKTHLKGAFSNQPQHF. DNA for the CDR3: TGTGCCAGTCAAAAAACTCATCTTAAGGGGGCCTTTAGCAATCAGCCCCAGCATTTT. The variable domain in full, completed from reference TRBV19 and TRBJ1-5, reads DGGITQSPKYLFRKEGQNVTLSCEQNLNHDAMYWYRQDPGQGLRLIYYSQIVNDFQKGDIAEGYSVSREKKESFPLTVTSAQKNPTAFYLCASQKTHLKGAFSNQPQHFGDGTRLSIL.

The genes are TRBV11-2 and TRBJ2-4; TRBD2 is a possible D gene (6 bases). V was pared by 6 bases and J by 2 bases, with 14 bases between. CDR3 size: 15 residues. Germline V lookup: CDR1 SGHAT, CDR2 FQNNGV. The CDR3 reads CASRLEGMPKNIQYF. The CDR3, as DNA: TGTGCCAGCAGATTGGAGGGGATGCCCAAAAACATTCAGTACTTC.

This clone was counted a single time. This rearrangement joins TRBV18 to TRBJ2-7, with TRBD2 matching 11 bases. Unmatched junction bases numbered 10, after V lost 3 bases and J lost 0 bases. Per germline, CDR1 KGHSH and CDR2 LQKENI. The CDR3 spans 18 residues. CDR3 amino acids: CASSPRLAGGKSSYEQYF. Here the CDR3 DNA reads TGTGCCAGCTCACCGCGGCTAGCGGGGGGTAAGAGCTCCTACGAGCAGTACTTC.

The chain has TRBV6-4 and TRBJ2-3; 11 bases are a match to TRBD2. CDR1 and CDR2 from the germline V gene are MRHNA and SNTAGT. The CDR3 contains 18 residues. Germline trimming cut 3 bases from V and 6 bases from J; bases unmatched to any gene: 14. The CDR3 DNA is TGTGCCAGCAGTGAGGGCAGACAGACTAGCGGGGCTGTGGATACGCAGTATTTT. Translating gives CASSEGRQTSGAVDTQYF.

The chain recombines TRBV28 with TRBJ1-2; 9 bases are a match to TRBD1. Per the germline V gene, CDR1 is MDHEN and CDR2 is SYDVKM. The CDR3 has 15 residues. The V gene end was trimmed by 2 bases and the J gene end by 5 bases; junction bases not matched to a gene: 6. This chain's CDR3 is CASSLHRGPGYGYTF. As DNA, the CDR3 is TGTGCCAGCAGTTTACACAGGGGGCCGGGGTATGGCTACACCTTC.

The chain links TRBV30 to TRBJ2-7; D remains unclear. V lost 5 bases and J lost 7, with 12 bases in between. Per germline, CDR1 GTSNPN and CDR2 SVGIG (reference sequence). The length of the CDR3 is 11 residues. CDR3 sequence: CAWASASEQYF. CDR3 bases: TGTGCCTGGGCCTCCGCGTCTGAGCAGTACTTC.

This clone has only one observation. The gene calls are TRBV7-3 and TRBJ2-7; D perhaps matches TRBD2 (7 bases). In germline, CDR1 is SGHTA, CDR2 FQGTGA. The V end lost 3 bases, the J end lost 3 bases, and 15 bases lay between the germline ends. This CDR3 region has 15 residues. CDR3 nucleotide sequence: TGTGCCAGCAGCTTTCGGGGGGCCCCCATCTACGAGCAGTACTTC. This codes for CASSFRGAPIYEQYF.

The rearrangement links TRBV6-1 to TRBJ2-2; maybe TRBD2 (5 bases). The germline V gene encodes CDR1 MNHNS and CDR2 SASEGT. This CDR3 spans 13 amino acids. The V gene lost 6 bases and the J gene lost 4 bases, with 9 bases spanning the gap. The CDR3 sequence is CASRAAGTGELFF. CDR3 DNA: TGTGCCAGCAGGGCTGCGGGCACCGGGGAGCTGTTTTTT.

The V call is TRBV5-6, the J call TRBJ2-7; maybe TRBD1 (6 bases). There are 13 residues in the CDR3. Trimming took off 0 bases at V and 7 bases at J, with 11 bases between the two ends. Germline V gene sequence: CDR1 SGHDT, CDR2 YYEEEE. CDR3 protein: CASSLDRVCEQYF. The CDR3 DNA is TGTGCCAGCAGCTTGGACAGGGTGTGTGAGCAGTACTTC.